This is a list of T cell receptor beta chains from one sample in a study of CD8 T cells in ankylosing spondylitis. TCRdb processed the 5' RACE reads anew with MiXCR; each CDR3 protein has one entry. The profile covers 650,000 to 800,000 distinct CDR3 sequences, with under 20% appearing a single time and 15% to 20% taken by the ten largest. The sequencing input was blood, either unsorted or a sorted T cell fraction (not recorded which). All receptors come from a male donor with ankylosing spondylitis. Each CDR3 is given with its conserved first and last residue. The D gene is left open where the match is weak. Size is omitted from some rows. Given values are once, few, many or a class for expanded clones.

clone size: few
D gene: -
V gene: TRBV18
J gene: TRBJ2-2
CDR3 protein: CASSPSTRTATGELFF
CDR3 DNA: TGTGCCAGCTCACCGTCCACCCGGACCGCCACCGGGGAGCTGTTTTTT

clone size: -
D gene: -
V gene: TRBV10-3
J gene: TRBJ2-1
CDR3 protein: CAISDPGRGSYNEQFF
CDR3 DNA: TGTGCCATCAGTGACCCCGGGCGTGGGTCCTACAATGAGCAGTTCTTC

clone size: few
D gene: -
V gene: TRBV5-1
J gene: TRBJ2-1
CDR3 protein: CASSLEAGYQLYNEQFF
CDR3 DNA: TGCGCCAGCAGCTTGGAGGCAGGTTACCAACTCTACAATGAGCAGTTCTTC

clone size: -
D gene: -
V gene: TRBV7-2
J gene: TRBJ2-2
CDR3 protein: CASSLGRWSGELFF
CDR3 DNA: TGTGCCAGCAGCTTAGGTCGCTGGTCCGGGGAGCTGTTTTTT

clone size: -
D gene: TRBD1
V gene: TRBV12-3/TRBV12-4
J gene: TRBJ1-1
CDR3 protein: CASSPGGAAEAFF
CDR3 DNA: TGTGCCAGCAGCCCAGGGGGGGCGGCTGAAGCTTTCTTT

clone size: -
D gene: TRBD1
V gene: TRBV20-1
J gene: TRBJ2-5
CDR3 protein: CSARPLLGQAKETQYF
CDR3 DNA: TGCAGTGCTAGACCTCTCCTGGGACAGGCTAAAGAGACCCAGTACTTC

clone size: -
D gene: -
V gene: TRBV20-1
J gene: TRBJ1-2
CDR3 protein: CSAVEGYPNGYTF
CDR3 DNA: TGCAGTGCCGTAGAGGGCTATCCGAATGGCTACACCTTC

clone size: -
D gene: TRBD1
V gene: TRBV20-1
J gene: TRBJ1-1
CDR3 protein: CSVPYRGGNTEAFF
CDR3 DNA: TGCAGTGTTCCCTACAGGGGCGGGAACACTGAAGCTTTCTTT

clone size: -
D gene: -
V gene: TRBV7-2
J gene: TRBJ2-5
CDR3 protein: CASSFLGSGTETQYF
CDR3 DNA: TGTGCCAGCAGCTTTCTAGGTAGTGGAACGGAGACCCAGTACTTC

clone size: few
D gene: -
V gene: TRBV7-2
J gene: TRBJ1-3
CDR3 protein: CASSLEVRVSSGNTIYF
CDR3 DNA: TGTGCCAGCAGCTTAGAAGTTAGGGTGAGCTCTGGAAACACCATATATTTT

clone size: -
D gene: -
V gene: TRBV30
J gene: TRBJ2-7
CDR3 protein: CAWSAVYEQYF
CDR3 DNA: TGTGCCTGGAGTGCCGTCTACGAGCAGTACTTC

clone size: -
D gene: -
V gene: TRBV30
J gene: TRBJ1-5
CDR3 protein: CAWSMGRNNQPQHF
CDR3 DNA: TGTGCCTGGAGTATGGGCCGGAACAATCAGCCCCAGCATTTT

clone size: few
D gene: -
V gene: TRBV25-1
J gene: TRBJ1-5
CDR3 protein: CASTEGDQPQHF
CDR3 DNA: TGTGCCAGCACTGAGGGGGATCAGCCCCAGCATTTT

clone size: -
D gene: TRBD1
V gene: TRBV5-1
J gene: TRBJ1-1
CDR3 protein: CASSQTGTGGGNTEAFF
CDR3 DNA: TGCGCCAGCAGCCAGACCGGGACAGGGGGCGGAAACACTGAAGCTTTCTTT

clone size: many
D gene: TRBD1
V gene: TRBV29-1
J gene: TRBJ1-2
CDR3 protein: CSVEPGTGGPANYGYTF
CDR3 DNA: TGCAGCGTTGAGCCTGGGACAGGGGGCCCCGCTAACTATGGCTACACCTTC

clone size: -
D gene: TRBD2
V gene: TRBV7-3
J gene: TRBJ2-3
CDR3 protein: CASSPSGGPGDTQYF
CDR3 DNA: TGTGCCAGCAGCCCTAGCGGGGGGCCCGGAGATACGCAGTATTTT

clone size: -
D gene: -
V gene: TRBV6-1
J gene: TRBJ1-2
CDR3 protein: CASSEALLSQLGYTF
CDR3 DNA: TGTGCCAGCAGTGAAGCGCTTCTAAGTCAGCTTGGCTACACCTTC

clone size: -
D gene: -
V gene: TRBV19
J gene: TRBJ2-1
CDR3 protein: CASSIENMGSNEQFF
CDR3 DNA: TGTGCCAGTAGTATAGAGAATATGGGGTCCAATGAGCAGTTCTTC

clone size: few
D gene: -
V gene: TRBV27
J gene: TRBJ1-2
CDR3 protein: CASSLKGDYGYTF
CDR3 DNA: TGTGCCAGCAGTTTGAAGGGTGACTATGGCTACACCTTC

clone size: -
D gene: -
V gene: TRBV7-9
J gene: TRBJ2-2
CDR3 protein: CASSFRGMYTGELFF
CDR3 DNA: TGTGCCAGCAGCTTCAGGGGCATGTACACCGGGGAGCTGTTTTTT

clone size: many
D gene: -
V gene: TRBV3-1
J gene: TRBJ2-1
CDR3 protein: CASSLLRAEQFF
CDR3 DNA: TGTGCCAGCAGCCTTTTAAGGGCTGAGCAGTTCTTC

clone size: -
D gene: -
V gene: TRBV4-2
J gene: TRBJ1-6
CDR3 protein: CASSQDGGTNSPLHF
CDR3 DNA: TGTGCCAGCAGCCAAGATGGGGGGACTAATTCACCCCTCCACTTT

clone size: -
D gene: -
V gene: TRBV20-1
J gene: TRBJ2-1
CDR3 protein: CSARPFAGSYNEQFF
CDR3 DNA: TGCAGTGCTAGGCCGTTCGCGGGGTCCTACAATGAGCAGTTCTTC

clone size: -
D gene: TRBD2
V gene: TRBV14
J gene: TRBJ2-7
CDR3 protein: CASSHQIIAGGPYPYEQYF
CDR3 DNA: TGTGCCAGCAGCCATCAAATAATAGCGGGAGGACCTTATCCCTACGAGCAGTACTTC

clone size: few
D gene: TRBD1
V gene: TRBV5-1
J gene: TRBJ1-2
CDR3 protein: CASSGRQGNYGYTF
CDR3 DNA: TGCGCCAGCAGCGGACGACAGGGTAACTATGGCTACACCTTC

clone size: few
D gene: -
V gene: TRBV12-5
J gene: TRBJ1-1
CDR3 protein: CASGPAFMDENTEAFF
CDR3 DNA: TGTGCTAGTGGTCCCGCCTTTATGGATGAGAACACTGAAGCTTTCTTT

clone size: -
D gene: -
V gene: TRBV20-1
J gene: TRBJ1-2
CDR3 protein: CSARVTDYGYTF
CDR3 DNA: TGCAGTGCTAGAGTGACAGACTATGGCTACACCTTC

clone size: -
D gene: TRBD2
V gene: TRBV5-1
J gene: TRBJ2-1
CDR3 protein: CASSPLGGSGGSPDNEQFF
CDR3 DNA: TGCGCCAGCAGCCCCCTGGGTGGTAGCGGGGGGTCACCGGACAATGAGCAGTTCTTC

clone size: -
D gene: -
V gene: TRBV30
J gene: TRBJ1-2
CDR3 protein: CAWSSRGNYGYTF
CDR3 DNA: TGTGCCTGGAGTAGTAGAGGAAACTATGGCTACACCTTC

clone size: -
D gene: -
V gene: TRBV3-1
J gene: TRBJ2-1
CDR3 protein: CASSRAWGADNEQFF
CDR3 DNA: TGTGCCAGCAGCCGCGCGTGGGGGGCAGACAATGAGCAGTTCTTC

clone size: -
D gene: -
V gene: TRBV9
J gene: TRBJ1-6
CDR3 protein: CASSVDGDSALHF
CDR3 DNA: TGTGCCAGCAGCGTAGACGGGGACTCGGCCCTCCACTTT

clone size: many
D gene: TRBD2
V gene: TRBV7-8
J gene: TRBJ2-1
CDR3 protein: CASSYASGTIHEQFF
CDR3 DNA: TGTGCCAGCAGCTACGCCTCCGGGACTATCCATGAGCAGTTCTTC

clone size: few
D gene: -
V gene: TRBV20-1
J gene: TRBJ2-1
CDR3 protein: CSAQRRGRNNNEQFF
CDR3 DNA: TGCAGTGCCCAACGGCGGGGACGGAATAACAATGAGCAGTTCTTC

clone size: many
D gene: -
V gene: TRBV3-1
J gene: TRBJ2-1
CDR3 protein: CASSQLSLHEQFF
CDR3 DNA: TGTGCCAGCAGCCAACTATCCTTGCATGAGCAGTTCTTC

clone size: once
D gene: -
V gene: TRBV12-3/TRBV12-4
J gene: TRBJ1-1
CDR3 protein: CASTQLEIYRMNTEAFF
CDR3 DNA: TGTGCCAGCACCCAATTAGAGATATACAGGATGAACACTGAAGCTTTCTTT

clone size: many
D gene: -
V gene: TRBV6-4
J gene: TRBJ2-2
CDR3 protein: CASSEKDTGELFF
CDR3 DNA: TGTGCCAGCAGTGAGAAGGACACCGGGGAGCTGTTTTTT

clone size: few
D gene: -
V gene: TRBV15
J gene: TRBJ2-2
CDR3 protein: CATSRDRGRELFF
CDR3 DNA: TGTGCCACCAGCAGAGACAGGGGAAGGGAGCTGTTTTTT

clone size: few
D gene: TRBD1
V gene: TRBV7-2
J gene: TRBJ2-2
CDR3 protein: CASSFGGTGNTGELFF
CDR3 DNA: TGTGCCAGCAGCTTCGGCGGGACAGGGAACACCGGGGAGCTGTTTTTT

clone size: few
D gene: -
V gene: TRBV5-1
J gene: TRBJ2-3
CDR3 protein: CASSPGGPDTQYF
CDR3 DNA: TGCGCCAGCAGCCCCGGGGGGCCAGATACGCAGTATTTT

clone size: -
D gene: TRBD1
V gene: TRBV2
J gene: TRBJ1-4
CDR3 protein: CASSEGGTGEEKLFF
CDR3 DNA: TGTGCCAGCAGTGAGGGGGGGACAGGGGAAGAAAAACTGTTTTTT

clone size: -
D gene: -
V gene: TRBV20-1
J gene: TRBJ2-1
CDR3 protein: CSAKQGPNEQFF
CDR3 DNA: TGCAGTGCCAAACAGGGTCCCAATGAGCAGTTCTTC

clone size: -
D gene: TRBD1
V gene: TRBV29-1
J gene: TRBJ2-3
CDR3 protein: CSVEGLRDRGTDTQYF
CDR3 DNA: TGCAGCGTTGAAGGGCTTCGGGACAGGGGCACAGATACGCAGTATTTT

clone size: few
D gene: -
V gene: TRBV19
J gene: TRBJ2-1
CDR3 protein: CASSREGVPSYNEQFF
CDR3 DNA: TGTGCCAGTAGCAGGGAGGGGGTCCCCTCCTACAATGAGCAGTTCTTC

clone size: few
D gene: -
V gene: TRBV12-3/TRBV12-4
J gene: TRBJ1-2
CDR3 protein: CASSLGEYPRPTF
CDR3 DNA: TGTGCCAGCAGTTTAGGGGAGTACCCCCGGCCCACCTTC

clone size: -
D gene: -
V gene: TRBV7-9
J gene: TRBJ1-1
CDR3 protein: CANGPQGTEAFF
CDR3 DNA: TGTGCCAACGGGCCCCAGGGCACTGAAGCTTTCTTT

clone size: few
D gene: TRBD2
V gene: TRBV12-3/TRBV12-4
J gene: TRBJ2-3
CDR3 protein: CASSPGTSWNDTQYF
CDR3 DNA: TGTGCCAGCAGTCCGGGGACTAGCTGGAATGATACGCAGTATTTT

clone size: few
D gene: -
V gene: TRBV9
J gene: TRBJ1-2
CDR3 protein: CASSGGDGYTF
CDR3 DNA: TGTGCCAGCAGCGGGGGGGATGGCTACACCTTC

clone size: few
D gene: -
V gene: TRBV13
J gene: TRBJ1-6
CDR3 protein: CASSLRSRGVGNSPLHF
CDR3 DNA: TGTGCCAGCAGCTTACGATCCCGGGGCGTCGGAAATTCACCCCTCCACTTT

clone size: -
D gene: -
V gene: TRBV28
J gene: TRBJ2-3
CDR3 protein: CASTAEDGRGYDTQYF
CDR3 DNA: TGTGCCAGCACCGCTGAAGACGGGAGAGGCTACGATACGCAGTATTTT

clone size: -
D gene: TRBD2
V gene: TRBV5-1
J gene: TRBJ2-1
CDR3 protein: CASSQRDRYNEQFF
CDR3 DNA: TGCGCCAGCAGCCAGCGGGACCGCTACAATGAGCAGTTCTTC

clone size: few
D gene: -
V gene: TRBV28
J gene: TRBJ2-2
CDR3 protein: CASSLGQHYTGELFF
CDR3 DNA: TGTGCCAGCAGTTTAGGGCAGCATTACACCGGGGAGCTGTTTTTT

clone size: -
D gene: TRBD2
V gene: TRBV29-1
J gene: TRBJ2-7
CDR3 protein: CSVGGLAGLYEQYF
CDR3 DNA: TGCAGCGTCGGAGGACTAGCGGGACTCTACGAGCAGTACTTC

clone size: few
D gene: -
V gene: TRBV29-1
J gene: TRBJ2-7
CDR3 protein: CSVEGTEPYEQYF
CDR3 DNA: TGCAGCGTGGAGGGGACAGAACCCTACGAGCAGTACTTC

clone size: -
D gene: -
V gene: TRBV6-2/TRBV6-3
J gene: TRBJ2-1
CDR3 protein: CASMRGSNEQFF
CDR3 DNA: TGTGCCAGCATGCGGGGTAGCAATGAGCAGTTCTTC

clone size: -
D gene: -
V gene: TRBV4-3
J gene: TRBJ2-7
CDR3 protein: CASSQVPGPPYEQYF
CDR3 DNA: TGCGCCAGCAGCCAAGTTCCGGGGCCCCCCTACGAGCAGTACTTC

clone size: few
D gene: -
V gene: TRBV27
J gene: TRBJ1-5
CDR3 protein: CASSSQGSRNQPQHF
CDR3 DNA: TGTGCCAGCAGTTCCCAAGGGAGTCGCAATCAGCCCCAGCATTTT

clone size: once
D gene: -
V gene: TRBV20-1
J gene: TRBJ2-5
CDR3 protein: CSARDLRRQETQYF
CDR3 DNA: TGCAGTGCTAGAGATTTACGGCGCCAGGAGACCCAGTACTTC

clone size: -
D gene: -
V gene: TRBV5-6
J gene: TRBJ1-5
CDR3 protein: CASSLGQIGSNQPQHF
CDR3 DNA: TGTGCCAGCAGCTTGGGACAAATCGGGAGCAATCAGCCCCAGCATTTT

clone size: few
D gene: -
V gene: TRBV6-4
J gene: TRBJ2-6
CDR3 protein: CASSRGGPGANVLTF
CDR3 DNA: TGTGCCAGCAGTCGGGGCGGACCTGGGGCCAACGTCCTGACTTTC

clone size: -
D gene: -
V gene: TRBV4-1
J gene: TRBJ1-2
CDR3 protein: CASSLTLTGGYTF
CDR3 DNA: TGCGCCAGCAGCCTGACCCTAACGGGGGGCTACACCTTC